A single T cell receptor beta chain is shown here with its context. Its specificity is not known. These data originate in a study of cytomegalovirus exposure and HLA in healthy donors. Study-wide findings and caveats: With further analysis later on, most CMV-associated TCR beta chains appeared HLA-restricted. Researchers had no immune exposure information except CMV serostatus available.

Per germline, CDR1 KGHSH and CDR2 LQKENI. The V end was cut by 1 base, the J end by 5 bases, with 11 bases between. The CDR3 extends over 14 amino acids. Primers: 60 Vbeta forward and 13 Jbeta reverse. Clones were sequenced by immunoSEQ multiplex PCR, and TCRdb holds only the in-frame ones, with some missing. This sample contains 150,000 to 200,000 clones. The specimen sequenced was PBMCs. This TCR came from a woman between 18 and 29 years old in good health and CMV-seropositive. The chain employs TRBV18 and TRBJ1-1, with TRBD1 as a possible D gene (5 bases). The CDR3 DNA reads as TGTGCCAGCTCACCACGTGGGGCGGTGACTGAAGCTTTCTTT. Translating gives CASSPRGAVTEAFF.